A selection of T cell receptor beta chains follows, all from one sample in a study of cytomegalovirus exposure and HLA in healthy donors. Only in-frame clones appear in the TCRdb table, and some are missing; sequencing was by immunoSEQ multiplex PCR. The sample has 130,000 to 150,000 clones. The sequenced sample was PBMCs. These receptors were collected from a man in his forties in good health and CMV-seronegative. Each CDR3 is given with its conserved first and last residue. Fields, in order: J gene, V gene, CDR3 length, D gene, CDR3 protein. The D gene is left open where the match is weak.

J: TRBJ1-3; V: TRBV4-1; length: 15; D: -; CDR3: CASSHRQGSGNTIYF
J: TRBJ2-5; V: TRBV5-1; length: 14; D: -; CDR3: CASSRGSAQETQYF
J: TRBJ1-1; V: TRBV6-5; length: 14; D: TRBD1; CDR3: CASSSSQGDTEAFF
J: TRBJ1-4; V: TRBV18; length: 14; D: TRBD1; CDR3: CASSPGQGNEKLFF
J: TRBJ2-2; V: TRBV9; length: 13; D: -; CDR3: CASSPLRAGELFF
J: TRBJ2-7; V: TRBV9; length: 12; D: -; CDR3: CASSVERGEQYF
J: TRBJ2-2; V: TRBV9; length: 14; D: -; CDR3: CASSVGGDGGELFF
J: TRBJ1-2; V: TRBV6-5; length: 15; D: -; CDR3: CASSYRQAANYGYTF
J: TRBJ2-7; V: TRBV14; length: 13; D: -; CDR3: CASSRQGTYEQYF
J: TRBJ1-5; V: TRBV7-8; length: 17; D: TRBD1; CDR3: CASSIGQGANSNQPQHF
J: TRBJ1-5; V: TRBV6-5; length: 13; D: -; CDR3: CASRPRDQQPQHF
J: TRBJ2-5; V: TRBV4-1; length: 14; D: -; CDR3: CASSQGRYGETQYF
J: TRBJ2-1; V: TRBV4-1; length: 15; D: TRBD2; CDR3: CASSRSGGDYNEQFF
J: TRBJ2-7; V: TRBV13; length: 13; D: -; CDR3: CASSPDNPYEQYF
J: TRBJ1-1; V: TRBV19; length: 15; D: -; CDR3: CASSPWGVPNTEAFF
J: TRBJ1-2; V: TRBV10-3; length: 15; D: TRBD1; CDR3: CAISGLTGANYGYTF
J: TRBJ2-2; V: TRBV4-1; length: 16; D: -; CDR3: CASSQVPGQNTGELFF
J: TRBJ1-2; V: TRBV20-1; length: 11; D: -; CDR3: CSVTGRYGYTF
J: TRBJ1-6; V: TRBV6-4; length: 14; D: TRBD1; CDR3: CASSDRDSNSPLHF
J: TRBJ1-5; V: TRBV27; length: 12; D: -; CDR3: CASSSPEGPQHF
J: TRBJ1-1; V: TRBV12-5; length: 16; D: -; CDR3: CASGLSPQGIDTEAFF
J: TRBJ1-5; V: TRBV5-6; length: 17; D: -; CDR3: CASSLRGGGNSNQPQHF
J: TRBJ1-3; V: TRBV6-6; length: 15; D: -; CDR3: CASSKIQASGNTIYF
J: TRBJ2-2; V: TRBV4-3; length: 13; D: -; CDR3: CASSQERVGELFF
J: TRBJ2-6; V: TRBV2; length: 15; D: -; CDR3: CASSYSVPGANVLTF
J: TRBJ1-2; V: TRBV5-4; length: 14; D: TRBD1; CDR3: CASSLGDRDYGYTF
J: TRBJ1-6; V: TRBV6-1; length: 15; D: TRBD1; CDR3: CASSRDSPQIGPLHF
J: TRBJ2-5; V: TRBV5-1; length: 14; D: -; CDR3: CASSLDMARETQYF
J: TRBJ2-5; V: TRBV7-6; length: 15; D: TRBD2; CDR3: CASSLLAGIQETQYF
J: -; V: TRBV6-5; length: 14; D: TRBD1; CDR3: CASSLQGPLNEQYF
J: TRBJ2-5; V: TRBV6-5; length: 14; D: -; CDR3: CASSTPGRKETQYF
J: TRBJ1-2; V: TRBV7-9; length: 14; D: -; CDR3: CASSPQTGWFGYTF
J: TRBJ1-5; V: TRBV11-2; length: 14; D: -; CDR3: CASSPEGTNQPQHF
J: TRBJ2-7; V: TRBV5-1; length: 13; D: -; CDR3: CASSMGLGYEQYF
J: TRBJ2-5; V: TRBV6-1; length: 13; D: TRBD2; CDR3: CASSSGLKETQYF
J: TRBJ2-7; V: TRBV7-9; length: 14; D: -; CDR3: CASSLFGTSYEQYF
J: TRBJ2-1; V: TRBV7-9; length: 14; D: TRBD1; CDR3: CASSTDRGSNEQFF
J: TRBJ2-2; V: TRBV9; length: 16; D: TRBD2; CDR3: CASSVQLAGITGELFF
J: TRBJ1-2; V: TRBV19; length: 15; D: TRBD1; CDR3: CASSIQGTEVLGYTF
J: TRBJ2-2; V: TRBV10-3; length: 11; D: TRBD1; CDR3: CAISEGTGLFF
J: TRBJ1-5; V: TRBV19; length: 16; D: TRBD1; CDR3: CASSRTGTGDNQPQHF
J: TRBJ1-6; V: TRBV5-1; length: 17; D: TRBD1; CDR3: CASSSPTGNSYNSPLHF
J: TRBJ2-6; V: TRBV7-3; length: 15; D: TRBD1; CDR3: CASSATGAGANVLTF
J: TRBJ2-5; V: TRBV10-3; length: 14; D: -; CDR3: CASGTGESRETQYF
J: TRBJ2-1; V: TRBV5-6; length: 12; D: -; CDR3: CASSYILNEQFF
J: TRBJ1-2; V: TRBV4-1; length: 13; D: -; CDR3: CASSQGQSYGYTF
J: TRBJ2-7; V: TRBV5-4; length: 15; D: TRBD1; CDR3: CASSLGDRGTYEQYF
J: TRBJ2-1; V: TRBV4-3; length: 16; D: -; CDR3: CASSHQVSRGWDEQFF
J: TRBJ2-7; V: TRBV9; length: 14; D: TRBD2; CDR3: CASSAGTGGYEQYF
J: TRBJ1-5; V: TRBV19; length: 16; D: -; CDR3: CASIPVGGIGLGPQHF
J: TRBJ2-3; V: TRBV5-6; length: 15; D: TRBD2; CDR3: CASSLGAGRADTQYF